This T cell receptor (beta chain) is from a study of T cell changes during pregnancy in multiple sclerosis. Germline V CDR1 and CDR2: SNHLY, FYNNEI. The CDR3 is 14 amino acids. The ends lost 9 bases at V and 1 base at J; junction bases unmatched: 3. TCRdb's table, derived via immunoSEQ multiplex PCR, lists solely in-frame clones and lacks some. The sample has about 62,000 clones; around 92% are singletons. The genes are TRBV2 and TRBJ2-2; 9 bases match TRBD1. The receptor was isolated from a female donor in good health, enrolled as a control in a pregnancy study. This specimen consisted of peripheral blood, obtained in the second trimester of pregnancy. CDR3 coding DNA: TGTGCCAGGAGGGACAGGGTGAACACCGGGGAGCTGTTTTTT. The encoded protein is CARRDRVNTGELFF.